This is a list of T cell receptor beta chains from one sample in a study of T cell responses to AZD1222 COVID-19 vaccine. Sequencing was performed with immunoSEQ multiplex PCR; in TCRdb, only in-frame clones are kept and a portion is missing. The table lists more than 100,000 clones, under 90% of them singletons. The starting material was peripheral blood, obtained on day 0 of AZD1222 vaccination. All receptors derive from an adult in good health. Each CDR3 is given with its conserved first and last residue. The D gene is left open where the match is weak. Clone size is shown for a subset of rows, as once, few, many or a class of expanded clone.

NA TRBJ1-3 NA TRBV21-1 TGTGCCAGCACCCCCCGGGACACCTACTCTGGAAACACCATATATTTT CASTPRDTYSGNTIYF
NA TRBJ2-1 NA TRBV5-5 TGTGCCAGCAGCTTGGCAATGGCTCATGAGCAGTTCTTC CASSLAMAHEQFF
NA TRBJ2-7 NA TRBV4-1 TGCGCCAGCAGCCAAGTAGGGGGAGACTACGAGCAGTACTTC CASSQVGGDYEQYF
NA TRBJ1-2 NA TRBV18 TGTGCCAGCTCACCACCGGGGGGCGACTATGGCTACACCTTC CASSPPGGDYGYTF
TRBD1 TRBJ1-4 NA TRBV2 TGTGCCAGCAAAGGGGGCGGTGAAAAACTGTTTTTT CASKGGGEKLFF
NA TRBJ2-6 NA TRBV19 TGTGCCAGTACCGATCCTCGCGGGTCTGGGGCCAACGTCCTGACTTTC CASTDPRGSGANVLTF
TRBD2 TRBJ2-7 NA TRBV6-5 TGTGCCAGCAGTTCGGGAGGGAGGGCCCTCATGGACGAGCAGTACTTC CASSSGGRALMDEQYF
TRBD2 TRBJ2-3 NA TRBV27 TGTGCCAGCAGTCCTCTAGCGGGAGGCACAGATACGCAGTATTTT CASSPLAGGTDTQYF
NA TRBJ1-5 NA TRBV7-7 TGTGCCAGCAGCTTAGGTTACGGGGGCAATCAGCCCCAGCATTTT CASSLGYGGNQPQHF
TRBD1 TRBJ2-7 NA TRBV7-7 TGTGCTAGCAGCCCCCCGGGACAGGGGTCCTACGAGCAGTACTTC CASSPPGQGSYEQYF
TRBD1 TRBJ2-7 NA TRBV11-3 TGTGCCAGCAGCAGGACAGGGGCCTCCTACGAGCAGTACTTC CASSRTGASYEQYF
NA TRBJ1-5 NA TRBV6-4 TGTGCCAGCAGTGACGACAGGTACAATCAGCCCCAGCATTTT CASSDDRYNQPQHF
TRBD1 TRBJ1-3 few TRBV7-6 TGTGCCAGCAGCTCCCTTCTGACAGGGGACCGAAACACCATATATTTT CASSSLLTGDRNTIYF
NA TRBJ2-7 NA TRBV20-1 TGCAGTGCTAGTCGTAAGCGGACAGTGGTCGCCTACGAGCAGTACTTC CSASRKRTVVAYEQYF
NA TRBJ1-1 few TRBV21-1 TGTGCCAGCAGCAGGGGACAGGGGAACACTGAAGCTTTCTTT CASSRGQGNTEAFF
NA TRBJ1-6 NA TRBV3-1/TRBV3-2 TGTGCCAGCAGCCAAGAGGGGGGGCTGGCTAATTCACCCCTCCACTTT CASSQEGGLANSPLHF
TRBD1 TRBJ1-6 NA TRBV6-5 TGTGCCAGCAGCCCCAGACAGGGGGGTTCTTCACCCCTCCACTTT CASSPRQGGSSPLHF
TRBD1 TRBJ2-5 NA TRBV7-3 TGTGCCAGCAGCCCATCGACAGGGGTGGAGACCCAGTACTTC CASSPSTGVETQYF
NA TRBJ1-1 NA TRBV7-8 TGTGCCAGCAGCTTAGATGGCAGGGGGAACACTGAAGCTTTCTTT CASSLDGRGNTEAFF
TRBD1 TRBJ1-3 NA TRBV28 TGTGCCAGCAGGCGTTCCGGGACAGGGTCTGGAAACACCATATATTTT CASRRSGTGSGNTIYF
NA TRBJ2-7 few TRBV5-8 TGTGCCAGCAGCTTGCGAGGGCAGGGTACCTACGAGCAGTACTTC CASSLRGQGTYEQYF
TRBD1 TRBJ2-7 NA TRBV30 TGTGCCTGGAGGGTACAGGGGGACGGCTACGAGCAGTACTTC CAWRVQGDGYEQYF
NA TRBJ1-2 NA TRBV6-5 TGTGCCAGCAGTAAGGCCCCCACAGGTGGTGGTGGCTACACCTTC CASSKAPTGGGGYTF
NA TRBJ1-2 NA TRBV11-2 TGTGCCAGCAGCCCATCGATAAGCTTTTACTATGGCTACACCTTC CASSPSISFYYGYTF
TRBD2 TRBJ2-7 NA TRBV10-3 TGTGCCATCAGTGAGTCGCGGGGGGGGCTAGCGGATGCCTACGAGCAGTACTTC CAISESRGGLADAYEQYF
TRBD2 TRBJ2-7 NA TRBV7-2 TGTGCCAGCAGCCCAGGGACTAGCGGGAGAAAAGGGGGAGGCGAGCAGTACTTC CASSPGTSGRKGGGEQYF
NA TRBJ2-3 NA TRBV24-1 TGTGCCACCCGCCGTGGGGGAGAAGCAGATACGCAGTATTTT CATRRGGEADTQYF
NA TRBJ1-2 NA TRBV28 TGTGCCAGCAGTTTTGGGGGCCACTATGGCTACACCTTC CASSFGGHYGYTF
TRBD1 TRBJ2-7 NA TRBV11-2 TGTGCCAGCAGCAGACAGGGTTCCTTCGGCTACGAGCAGTACTTC CASSRQGSFGYEQYF
TRBD2 TRBJ2-1 NA TRBV4-1 TGCGCCAGCAGCCAAGAGGTGACTAGCGGGGGGGGGAATGAGCAGTTCTTC CASSQEVTSGGGNEQFF
NA TRBJ1-1 NA TRBV5-1 TGCGCCAGCAGCTTGGTTCTCAGGAACACTGAAGCTTTCTTT CASSLVLRNTEAFF
NA TRBJ2-2 NA TRBV2 TGTGCCAGCAGTGAGATTGGGGTCACCGGGGAGCTGTTTTTT CASSEIGVTGELFF
NA TRBJ2-7 NA TRBV4-3 TGCGCCAGCAGCCAAGTTTACGAGCAGTACTTC CASSQVYEQYF